These T cell receptor beta chains were read from a single sample in a study of T-cell memory formation after mild COVID-19. TCRdb re-called the 5' RACE reads with MiXCR, one entry per CDR3 protein. The sample contains 340,000 or so distinct CDR3 sequences, 10% to 15% of which appear only once. The sequencing input was PBMCs or a T cell subset sorted from them (not recorded which). These receptors were collected from a man between 18 and 35 years old who had mild COVID-19 (a few samples of this study predate the infection). Cell type and time point are not known. The CDR3 runs from the conserved cysteine through the conserved F or W. The D gene is left open where the match is weak. Clone size is given for some rows only: seen once, a few or many times, or a class if the clone is expanded.

v_gene	j_gene	d_gene	abundance	CDR3nt	CDR3aa
TRBV29-1	TRBJ1-1	-	-	TGCAGCCACTCTGAGGGGAGGGACACTGAAGCTTTCTTT	CSHSEGRDTEAFF
TRBV12-3/TRBV12-4	TRBJ1-6	-	-	TGTGCCAGCAGTCTAGAAGCGGGTTCACCCCTCCACTTT	CASSLEAGSPLHF
TRBV3-1	TRBJ2-1	-	-	TGTGCCAGCAGCTACGGGGTGGTTGATCCTCACAATGAGCAGTTCTTC	CASSYGVVDPHNEQFF
TRBV9	TRBJ2-2	-	-	TGTGCCAGCAGCGTAGTAGCAGGGGCCTCCACCGGGGAGCTGTTTTTT	CASSVVAGASTGELFF
TRBV3-1	TRBJ2-2	TRBD2	many	TGTGCCAGCAGTCCATTAGCGGGGGTAAACACCGGGGAGCTGTTTTTT	CASSPLAGVNTGELFF
TRBV25-1	TRBJ2-2	TRBD1	-	TGTGCCAGCCACTCTACCTTAGGACAGGGGTCCACCGGGGAGCTGTTTTTT	CASHSTLGQGSTGELFF
TRBV4-3	TRBJ1-5	-	-	TGCGCCAGCAGCCAAGATCTCAGGGACAATCAGCCCCAGCATTTT	CASSQDLRDNQPQHF
TRBV5-1	TRBJ2-3	-	many	TGCGCCAGCAGCTTGGTTGGCGGCCTCACAGATACGCAGTATTTT	CASSLVGGLTDTQYF
TRBV4-2	TRBJ1-6	-	-	TGTGCCAGCAGCCAAGATGCCCAGGGGACGGGACCCCTCCACTTT	CASSQDAQGTGPLHF
TRBV2	TRBJ1-5	TRBD1	-	TGTGCCAGCAGTGAAGGGGACAGGGGCAATCAGCCCCAGCATTTT	CASSEGDRGNQPQHF
TRBV25-1	TRBJ2-5	-	few	TGTGCCAGCACCGGGGCTGTAGAGACCCAGTACTTC	CASTGAVETQYF
TRBV7-2	TRBJ2-1	-	many	TGTGCCAGCAGCTTTCTGTATGAGCAGTTCTTC	CASSFLYEQFF
TRBV5-1	TRBJ1-2	-	-	TGCGCCAGCAGCGACCTCCCTAACTATGGCTACACCTTC	CASSDLPNYGYTF
TRBV7-2	TRBJ2-5	-	-	TGTGCCAGCAGCTTAGGCGTCAGCGAAGAGACCCAGTACTTC	CASSLGVSEETQYF
TRBV6-6	TRBJ2-3	-	few	TGTGCCAGCAGAGACGTGGGGGCGAATTCGGATACGCAGTATTTT	CASRDVGANSDTQYF
TRBV12-3/TRBV12-4	TRBJ2-1	TRBD2	few	TGTGCCAGCAGTTTCAGATCGGGGGGGTTTCGTTCCTACAATGAGCAGTTCTTC	CASSFRSGGFRSYNEQFF
TRBV7-2	TRBJ1-2	-	-	TGTGCCAGCAGCCCTCCGGTTCCCCCAGGGGGCTACACCTTC	CASSPPVPPGGYTF
TRBV6-1	TRBJ2-2	-	few	TGTGCCAGCACCCCGGGGAGAGGGCTGGCCGGGGAGCTGTTTTTT	CASTPGRGLAGELFF
TRBV7-9	TRBJ1-1	-	few	TGTGCCAGCAGCTTAGTTGGAGCTTTCTTT	CASSLVGAFF
TRBV5-1	TRBJ1-1	TRBD1	few	TGCGCCAGCAGCTTGGGAGGGACAGGGGATCCTGAAGCTTTCTTT	CASSLGGTGDPEAFF
TRBV6-2/TRBV6-3	TRBJ1-5	-	many	TGTGCCAGCCGGGAGGACTCCAATCAGCCCCAGCATTTT	CASREDSNQPQHF
TRBV3-1	TRBJ1-1	-	few	TGTGCCAGCAGCCGCTCCGGGGGGAACACTGAAGCTTTCTTT	CASSRSGGNTEAFF
TRBV6-2/TRBV6-3	TRBJ1-1	TRBD1	-	TGTGCCAGCAGTCTTTCACAGGGGGAAGCTTTCTTT	CASSLSQGEAFF
TRBV4-3	TRBJ1-2	-	-	TGCGCCAGCAGCCAAGATCGAGGGACGGGGGGCTATGGCTACACCTTC	CASSQDRGTGGYGYTF
TRBV20-1	TRBJ2-7	-	-	TGCAGTGCTAGAGTGGGTATAAGTGAGCAGTACTTC	CSARVGISEQYF
TRBV29-1	TRBJ1-1	-	-	TGCAGCGTTGCCGGGTTTAACACTGAAGCTTTCTTT	CSVAGFNTEAFF
TRBV7-2	TRBJ1-2	TRBD1	-	TGTGCCAGCAGCTCGAGCGCAGGGGGACGTGGCTACACCTTC	CASSSSAGGRGYTF
TRBV4-1	TRBJ1-6	TRBD1	-	TGCGCCAGCAGCCGGACAGGGTCTAATTCACCCCTCCACTTT	CASSRTGSNSPLHF
TRBV2	TRBJ2-3	-	-	TGTGCCAGCAGTGAAGGTCGGGCTCTCACAGATACGCAGTATTTT	CASSEGRALTDTQYF
TRBV20-1	TRBJ1-5	-	-	TGCAGTGCTAGAGACAATCAGCCCCAGCATTTT	CSARDNQPQHF
TRBV6-6	TRBJ1-6	-	few	TGTGCCAGCAGTGTGCAGGCCCATAGCTCCTATAATTCACCCCTCCACTTT	CASSVQAHSSYNSPLHF
TRBV20-1	TRBJ2-1	TRBD1	many	TGCAGTGCTAACCTTGGGACAGGGCCGATCGGTGAGCAGTTCTTC	CSANLGTGPIGEQFF
TRBV6-5	TRBJ2-3	-	few	TGTGCCAGCAGTGTGGGACACCGCACAGATACGCAGTATTTT	CASSVGHRTDTQYF
TRBV5-1	TRBJ2-1	TRBD1	few	TGCGCCAGCGGAGACAGGGACGGTGAGCAGTTCTTC	CASGDRDGEQFF
TRBV29-1	TRBJ2-7	-	once	TGCAGCGTTGGATATGCCAACTACGAGCAGTACTTC	CSVGYANYEQYF
TRBV12-3/TRBV12-4	TRBJ1-5	-	-	TGTGCCAGCAAGAGAAATAGCAATCAGCCCCAGCATTTT	CASKRNSNQPQHF
TRBV21-1	TRBJ2-5	-	few	TGTGCCGGACTAGCGGGGGCCGAAGAGACCCAGTACTTC	CAGLAGAEETQYF
TRBV3-1	TRBJ2-2	TRBD1	many	TGTGCCAGCAGCCCCGGACAGGGGTTGATCACCGGGGAGCTGTTTTTT	CASSPGQGLITGELFF
TRBV25-1	TRBJ1-6	-	few	TGTGCCAGCAGTGAATTAAGGGGGACTGATAATTCACCCCTCCACTTT	CASSELRGTDNSPLHF
TRBV7-3	TRBJ2-1	-	few	TGTGCCAGCAGCTCTTTCGGGCCTTACAATGAGCAGTTCTTC	CASSSFGPYNEQFF
TRBV5-1	TRBJ1-1	-	many	TGCGCCAGCAGCCCCCCGGGGGTAGAGGTCCATGAAGCTTTCTTT	CASSPPGVEVHEAFF
TRBV10-3	TRBJ1-6	-	many	TGTGCCACGTCTGAGGTCAGAGCCGGTTCACCCCTCCACTTT	CATSEVRAGSPLHF
TRBV3-1	TRBJ1-2	-	many	TGTGCCAGCAGCCTCACAGGGTCTAACTATGGCTACACCTTC	CASSLTGSNYGYTF
TRBV30	TRBJ2-2	-	few	TGTGCCTGGAGGGGGGCGGTCGGGGAGCTGTTTTTT	CAWRGAVGELFF
TRBV5-1	TRBJ1-2	-	few	TGCGCCAGCAGCTTGGAAGGAGCTGCGCACTATGGCTACACCTTC	CASSLEGAAHYGYTF
TRBV6-6	TRBJ2-3	TRBD2	few	TGTGCCAGCAGTTACGGGAGCGGGGGGACTAGCACAGATACGCAGTATTTT	CASSYGSGGTSTDTQYF
TRBV7-9	TRBJ1-3	TRBD1	few	TGTGCCAGCAGCTTCTCAGGGGGGATCTCTGGAAACACCATATATTTT	CASSFSGGISGNTIYF
TRBV6-5	TRBJ2-1	-	-	TGTGCCAGCGAGGGACACCTCAATGAGCAGTTCTTC	CASEGHLNEQFF
TRBV4-1	TRBJ1-3	-	-	TGCGCCAGCAGCCAAGTTGACACCATATATTTT	CASSQVDTIYF
TRBV5-1	TRBJ1-2	TRBD1	-	TGCGCCAGCAGCCCGGGACAGGGTGAGGGCTACACCTTC	CASSPGQGEGYTF
TRBV5-6	TRBJ1-1	-	few	TGTGCCAGCAGCTTGGCCTACTGGGCTGAAGCTTTCTTT	CASSLAYWAEAFF
TRBV25-1	TRBJ1-4	-	few	TGTGCCAGCTCCGGCCATTATGAAAAACTGTTTTTT	CASSGHYEKLFF
TRBV7-2	TRBJ2-1	TRBD1	-	TGTGCCAGCAGCAAACAGACAGGGAGAGATGAGCAGTTCTTC	CASSKQTGRDEQFF
TRBV2	TRBJ2-1	-	few	TGTGCCAGCAGTGAATCCAGCAATGAGCAGTTCTTC	CASSESSNEQFF
TRBV20-1	TRBJ2-3	-	few	TGCAGTGCTTACCGGGACACGACCACAGATACGCAGTATTTT	CSAYRDTTTDTQYF
TRBV5-1	TRBJ2-1	-	few	TGCGCCAGCAGCCGCGGGTGCTGCGAGCAGTTCTTC	CASSRGCCEQFF
TRBV20-1	TRBJ1-2	TRBD1	-	TGCAGTGCTGGGACAGGGAAGGGTGGCTACACCTTC	CSAGTGKGGYTF
TRBV27	TRBJ2-1	-	few	TGTGCCAGCAGTTTCTCCGCGGACAATGAGCAGTTCTTC	CASSFSADNEQFF
TRBV5-1	TRBJ2-5	-	few	TGCGCCAGCAGCTTGTGGTATGGGGGAGAGACCCAGTACTTC	CASSLWYGGETQYF
TRBV11-2	TRBJ2-3	-	-	TGTGCCAGCAGCCCACCGGGACCCCCGGCAGATACGCAGTATTTT	CASSPPGPPADTQYF